The clone carrying this T cell receptor beta chain was seen a few times. Its antigen is unidentified. Sequencing of the DNA from cultured CD4+ T cells was carried out with the Oncomine TCR Beta short-read assay. From the PCR reads, TCRdb called clonotypes with MiXCR, one entry per CDR3 protein. The table records roughly 23,000 distinct CDR3 sequences, around two thirds of them present only once. This sample is drawn from a study of vaccination and CD4 T cells after COVID-19. About the research overall: The cells were exposed to overlapping spike peptides originating from SARS-CoV-2, HCoV-NL63, HCoV-OC43 and HCoV-229E for stimulation.

Treatment specified: roughly ten-day PBMC culture with coronavirus spike peptide pools or control peptides (ViraFEST assay). The CDR3 is made up of 16 amino acids. Looked up from germline, CDR1 is LNHNV and CDR2 is YYDKDF (reference sequence). Trimming left V 0 bases short and J 4 bases short, with 13 bases between. This chain connects TRBV15 to TRBJ1-5; D unclear. This TCR was recovered from a human donor who received a COVID-19 vaccine. The source material was CD4+ T cells from blood, cultured in vitro, sampled after SARS-CoV-2 vaccination. The CDR3, as DNA: TGTGCCACCAGCAGAGATCCGGCGAGGAGGAATCAGCCCCAGCATTTT. This encodes CATSRDPARRNQPQHF.